The rows below give T cell receptor beta chains drawn from one sample of a study of tumor-infiltrating lymphocytes in primary liver carcinoma. From the multiplex PCR reads, TCRdb called clonotypes with MiXCR, one entry per CDR3 protein. In the table there are a few hundred thousand distinct CDR3 sequences, around three fifths of which are singletons. Sequenced input: peripheral blood. The receptors were gathered from a woman aged 25 to 39 with primary liver carcinoma and hepatitis B virus infection. Both conserved end residues are part of each CDR3. The D gene is left open where the match is weak. Part of the rows lack a size; the others show once, few, many or a class for expanded clones.

>-|TRBV6-5|TRBJ2-1|TRBD2
TGTGCCAGCAGTTACCGGGGGGGTGGGTGGCAAACCTACAAAGATCAGTTCTTC
CASSYRGGGWQTYKDQFF
>-|TRBV6-6|TRBJ1-2|-
TGTGCCAGCAATTACCGTATCAATTCAAACTATGGCTACACCTTC
CASNYRINSNYGYTF
>-|TRBV5-6|TRBJ1-1|-
TGTGCCAGCAGCTTGGGGAGGGGCACTATGAACACTGAAGCTTTCTTT
CASSLGRGTMNTEAFF
>many|TRBV11-3|TRBJ2-1|-
TGTGCCAGCAGCTTAGATGACCTGCGACGGCACAATGAGCAGTTCTTC
CASSLDDLRRHNEQFF
>-|TRBV6-1|TRBJ1-1|-
TGTGCCAGCAGTGAATGCGAAGCTTTCTTT
CASSECEAFF
>-|TRBV5-1|TRBJ2-7|-
TGCGCCAGCAGCTTGGAGTTTCCCTACGAGCAGTACTTC
CASSLEFPYEQYF
>-|TRBV7-9|TRBJ2-7|TRBD1
TGTGCCAGCAGCTTAGCCCCCTACCGGACAGGGTTATCCTACGAGCAGTACTTC
CASSLAPYRTGLSYEQYF
>-|TRBV6-6|TRBJ1-4|TRBD1
TGTGCCAACAGTTGGGACAGATCGGGTGAAAAACTGTTTTTT
CANSWDRSGEKLFF
>many|TRBV29-1|TRBJ2-7|TRBD1
TGCAGCGCCTCGTCGGGGACAGGGGGTAGCTACGAGCAGTACTTC
CSASSGTGGSYEQYF
>many|TRBV6-1|TRBJ2-1|-
TGTGCCAGCACCCCTCCCGCTCTGGACAATGAGCAGTTCTTC
CASTPPALDNEQFF
>-|TRBV10-2|TRBJ2-7|-
TGCGCCAGCAGTAGGGACCAATATTACGAGCAGTACTTC
CASSRDQYYEQYF
>-|TRBV6-2/TRBV6-3|TRBJ2-7|-
TGTGCCAGCACCGTAACTCCGATCGGGTACGAGCAGTACTTC
CASTVTPIGYEQYF
>-|TRBV6-6|TRBJ1-3|TRBD1
TGTGCCAGCAGTCCCAGACAGGGGTCAGGAAACACCATATATTTT
CASSPRQGSGNTIYF
>many|TRBV12-3/TRBV12-4|TRBJ2-7|-
TGTGCCAGCAGGGAGGGGGGCGGATCCTACTACGAGCAGTACTTC
CASREGGGSYYEQYF
>-|TRBV12-3/TRBV12-4|TRBJ2-5|TRBD1
TGTGCCAGTAGTAGGGGATCGGGACAGGGGCAAGAGACCCGGTACTTC
CASSRGSGQGQETRYF
>many|TRBV11-1|TRBJ2-3|-
TGTGCCAGCAGCTCTGGGGGAAGCTCTGTTGGAGCCCGCACAGATACGCAGTATTTT
CASSSGGSSVGARTDTQYF
>-|TRBV6-5|TRBJ2-7|TRBD1
TGTGCCAGCAGACGACAGGGAATCTACGAGCAGTACTTC
CASRRQGIYEQYF
>-|TRBV6-6|TRBJ2-5|TRBD2
TGTGCCAGCAGTTACTACGACAGGGCGGGGGGGGAGACCCAGTACTTC
CASSYYDRAGGETQYF
>-|TRBV21-1|TRBJ2-7|-
TGTGCCAGCAGCAAAGTTATCCCTAGTTTAGCGGGAAGACTACGCGAGCAGTACTTC
CASSKVIPSLAGRLREQYF
>-|TRBV4-2|TRBJ2-3|-
TGTGCCAGCAGTCAAGAAGGTGTTGCCAGGGATACGCAGTATTTT
CASSQEGVARDTQYF
>-|TRBV11-2|TRBJ2-4|-
TGTGCCAGCACCCTGGACACGGGGGTAAACATTCAGTACTTC
CASTLDTGVNIQYF
>few|TRBV29-1|TRBJ2-2|-
TGCAGCGTTGAAGGGCTCAAACACGGGGAGCTGTTTTTT
CSVEGLKHGELFF
>few|TRBV7-8|TRBJ2-1|-
TGTGCCAGCAGCTTAGTCCGGGGTCTTCAGTACAATGAGCAGTTCTTC
CASSLVRGLQYNEQFF
>-|TRBV5-5|TRBJ1-6|-
TGTGCCAGCAGCTTGTGGGCAGGGCCTACCTACCTCCGTAATTCACCCCTCCGCTTT
CASSLWAGPTYLRNSPLRF
>-|TRBV6-4|TRBJ2-1|-
TGTGCCAGCAGTGATCAACATGGGGTTAACAATGAGCAGTTCTTC
CASSDQHGVNNEQFF
>few|TRBV7-9|TRBJ2-7|-
TGTGCCAGCAGCTTAGTAGGGGGGTACACCTCCTACGAGCAGTACTTC
CASSLVGGYTSYEQYF
>few|TRBV10-3|TRBJ2-7|-
TGTGCCATCATGGGGCCGACCCGAGAGCAGTACTTC
CAIMGPTREQYF
>-|TRBV12-3/TRBV12-4|TRBJ1-6|-
TGTGCCAGCAGTTACACAGGGAGACGGTCACCCCTCCACTTT
CASSYTGRRSPLHF
>many|TRBV12-3/TRBV12-4|TRBJ2-1|TRBD2
TGTGCCAGCAGTCAAGGACTAGGAGGTAATGAGCAGTTCTTC
CASSQGLGGNEQFF
>-|TRBV12-3/TRBV12-4|TRBJ1-4|-
TGTACCAGCAGTTTTGAAGGCGAAAAACTGTTTTTT
CTSSFEGEKLFF
>-|TRBV11-2|TRBJ2-7|-
TGTGCCAGCAGCTTAGAGCGTGAGATCTCCTACGGGCAGTACTTC
CASSLEREISYGQYF
>-|TRBV29-1|TRBJ2-1|TRBD2
TGCAGCGTTGAGAAGGCTAGCGGATCCTACAATGAGCAGTTCTTC
CSVEKASGSYNEQFF
>-|TRBV10-2|TRBJ2-3|-
TGCGCCAGCAGTGTAGGACCTAGCACAGATACGCAGTATTTT
CASSVGPSTDTQYF
>many|TRBV12-3/TRBV12-4|TRBJ1-6|-
TGTGCCAGCAGTTTATTCGGGCCTAATTCACCCCTCCACTTT
CASSLFGPNSPLHF